This is a list of T cell receptor beta chains from one sample in a study of molecular identifiers for immune sequencing clone quantification. TCRdb analysed the PCR reads with MiXCR anew, one entry per CDR3 protein. The sample lists more than 550,000 distinct CDR3 sequences, around 25% occurring once. Sequences were obtained from naive CD8+ T cells from blood, with Jurkat cell RNA spiked in. Receptors were obtained from a human donor in good health. Some libraries in this study had Jurkat cell RNA spiked in. The CDR3 runs from the conserved cysteine through the conserved F or W. The order of the fields is D gene, J gene, V gene, clone size, CDR3 DNA, CDR3 protein. A D gene is named only where the DNA matches it firmly. Size is stated for part of the rows, as once, few or many counts, or as a class when the clone is expanded.

. | TRBJ2-1 | TRBV24-1 | few | TGTGCCACCCAGAGCAACGTTGAATACAATGAGCAGTTCTTC | CATQSNVEYNEQFF
. | TRBJ1-4 | TRBV10-3 | . | TGTGCCATCAGTGAGTTATTGTCCAGAACTAATGAAAAACTGTTTTTT | CAISELLSRTNEKLFF
TRBD1 | TRBJ2-5 | TRBV19 | . | TGTGCCAGTAGTTGGACAGGGAGCCAAGAGACCCAGTACTTC | CASSWTGSQETQYF
TRBD2 | TRBJ2-7 | TRBV7-2 | many | TGTGCCAGCAGCCCGAGGGAGGGCAACGAGCAGTACTTC | CASSPREGNEQYF
. | TRBJ1-1 | TRBV2 | . | TGTGCCAGCAGTGGTAAACACCACCTGATCTTT | CASSGKHHLIF
. | TRBJ2-3 | TRBV11-2 | . | TGTGCCAGCAGCTTAGGGGATTTCGGAGATACGCAGTATTTT | CASSLGDFGDTQYF
TRBD1 | TRBJ1-1 | TRBV10-3 | many | TGTGCCATCAGCTCCGGACAGGGGATCCCTGAAGCTTTCTTT | CAISSGQGIPEAFF
. | TRBJ1-2 | TRBV7-9 | . | TGTGCCAGCAGCTTAGAAGGGGGAACTAATAACTATGGCTACACCTTC | CASSLEGGTNNYGYTF
. | TRBJ2-3 | TRBV7-2 | . | TGTGCCAGCGGCTTAGATCTTACGGGGGGCGCAACAGATACGCAGTATTTT | CASGLDLTGGATDTQYF
. | TRBJ2-3 | TRBV9 | . | TGTGCCAGCAGCGTAGGGCAGGTCCTAACACCTAGCACAGATACGCAGTATTTT | CASSVGQVLTPSTDTQYF
TRBD1 | TRBJ2-7 | TRBV14 | many | TGTGCCAGCAGCCGAGACAGGGGGGTGAACGAGCAGTACTTC | CASSRDRGVNEQYF
. | TRBJ1-1 | TRBV27 | few | TGTGCCAGCACCCCCATAGGGTATGGGAGCACTGAAGCTTTCTTT | CASTPIGYGSTEAFF
TRBD1 | TRBJ1-5 | TRBV19 | . | TGTGCCAGTAGTATGGGGGACAGCCTTAATCAGCCCCAGCATTTT | CASSMGDSLNQPQHF
. | TRBJ2-3 | TRBV19 | few | TGTGCCAGTAGTACAGTGTACCGGAGGCGCACAGATACGCAGTATTTT | CASSTVYRRRTDTQYF
. | TRBJ2-3 | TRBV5-1 | many | TGCGCCAGCAGCTTGTCGCGGGGCGGAGGGGCAGATACGCAGTATTTT | CASSLSRGGGADTQYF
. | TRBJ1-2 | TRBV19 | many | TGTGCCAGTAGTATCAGCGCTGTGTATGGCTACACCTTC | CASSISAVYGYTF
TRBD1 | TRBJ1-1 | TRBV25-1 | few | TGTGCCAGCAGTGAAGGACAGGGGGCTTTCTTT | CASSEGQGAFF
TRBD1 | TRBJ2-7 | TRBV7-9 | many | TGTGCCAGCAGCCTAGACAGGGATTTTCAGTACTTC | CASSLDRDFQYF
. | TRBJ2-1 | TRBV7-2 | many | TGTGCCAGCAGCTTAGACAGGGCATCCTACAATGAGCAGTTCTTC | CASSLDRASYNEQFF
. | TRBJ2-7 | TRBV19 | . | TGTGCCAGTAGTATATTTCAGGGGCCCAGCTACGAGCAGTACTTC | CASSIFQGPSYEQYF
. | TRBJ1-5 | TRBV4-1 | few | TGCGCCAGCAGCCAAGGGGGTGAGCCCCAGCATTTT | CASSQGGEPQHF
. | TRBJ1-1 | TRBV5-1 | few | TGCGCCAGCAGCTACGCACCCGGGGGGACGGGCGCTGAAGCTTTCTTT | CASSYAPGGTGAEAFF
TRBD2 | TRBJ2-3 | TRBV6-1 | . | TGTGCCAGCAGTTTACTGACTAGCAGCCCAGATACGCAGTATTTT | CASSLLTSSPDTQYF
. | TRBJ2-5 | TRBV7-6 | many | TGTGCCAGCAGCCCGACGCTGGGCCAAGAGACCCAGTACTTC | CASSPTLGQETQYF
TRBD1 | TRBJ2-7 | TRBV4-3 | few | TGCGCCAGCAGCCAAGGGACAGGGGTCACCTACGAGCAGTACTTC | CASSQGTGVTYEQYF
TRBD1 | TRBJ1-5 | TRBV9 | few | TGTGCCAGCAGCGTCGGGACAGGGCTCAATCAGCCCCAGCATTTT | CASSVGTGLNQPQHF
TRBD1 | TRBJ2-2 | TRBV7-2 | few | TGTGCCAGCAGCGCCCCGGGACAGGGGGCGCTTATGGAGAACACCGGGGAGCTGTTTTTT | CASSAPGQGALMENTGELFF
TRBD2 | TRBJ2-3 | TRBV6-2/TRBV6-3 | . | TGTGCCAGCAGTTACGAACTAGCGGGAGAGGGGGAAACAGATACGCAGTATTTT | CASSYELAGEGETDTQYF
. | TRBJ2-1 | TRBV30 | many | TGTGCCTGGAGTTTTTCAAGCTACAATGAGCAGTTCTTC | CAWSFSSYNEQFF
. | TRBJ2-3 | TRBV6-2/TRBV6-3 | many | TGTGCCAGCAGTTACACAGGGATCTTCAGCACAGATACGCAGTATTTT | CASSYTGIFSTDTQYF
TRBD2 | TRBJ2-3 | TRBV30 | many | TGTGCCTGGGGACTAGCGGGGGAAGATACGCAGTATTTT | CAWGLAGEDTQYF
. | TRBJ2-3 | TRBV21-1 | many | TGTGCCAGCAGCAAAGTCAGGGGCCGACCCCCAGATACGCAGTATTTT | CASSKVRGRPPDTQYF
. | TRBJ2-7 | TRBV24-1 | . | TGTGCCACCAGTGGCGAACTCTACGAGCAGCACTTC | CATSGELYEQHF
TRBD2 | TRBJ2-2 | TRBV27 | many | TGTGCCATTGGGGCTAGCGGGTTAACCGGGGAGCTGTTTTTT | CAIGASGLTGELFF
TRBD1 | TRBJ2-7 | TRBV5-4 | many | TGTGCCAGCGGGATGGACAGGGGCCCCTACGAGCAGTACTTC | CASGMDRGPYEQYF
. | TRBJ2-7 | TRBV7-2 | many | TGTGCCAGCAGCTTAAAATGGACTGCGCCGATTTGGGAGCAGTACTTC | CASSLKWTAPIWEQYF
. | TRBJ2-7 | TRBV5-1 | many | TGCGCCAGCAGCTTGTGGGACAAAAGCTACGAGCAGTACTTC | CASSLWDKSYEQYF
TRBD1 | TRBJ2-7 | TRBV5-1 | many | TGCGCCAGCAGCAGGGACAGGGCATCCTACGAGCAGTACTTC | CASSRDRASYEQYF
. | TRBJ2-3 | TRBV12-3/TRBV12-4 | . | TGTGCCAGCACCTGGGGACGGTCATTTAATACGCAGTATTTT | CASTWGRSFNTQYF
. | TRBJ1-1 | TRBV4-1 | . | TGCGCCCGCAGCCAAGTTGGTAACACGGAAGCTTTCTTT | CARSQVGNTEAFF
TRBD2 | TRBJ2-3 | TRBV4-1 | few | TGCGCCAGCAGCCAAGAGGTGGGGGGGGGAGGAACAGATACGCAGTATTTT | CASSQEVGGGGTDTQYF
. | TRBJ1-6 | TRBV4-1 | . | TGCGCCAGCAGCCACCCAACAGGGTTTAGTTCACCCCTCCACTTT | CASSHPTGFSSPLHF
TRBD1 | TRBJ1-1 | TRBV27 | . | TGTGCCAGCCGACCCGGGACAGCCTCGGTCACTGAAGCTTTCTTT | CASRPGTASVTEAFF
TRBD1 | TRBJ2-5 | TRBV6-5 | . | TGTGCCAGCAACTCCGGGACAGGGGGCCTTCAAGAGACCCAGTACTTC | CASNSGTGGLQETQYF
. | TRBJ2-7 | TRBV7-9 | . | TGTGCCAGCAGTGGATACGGGACGGATCCCTACGAGCAGTACTTC | CASSGYGTDPYEQYF
. | TRBJ1-4 | TRBV19 | . | TGTGCCAGTAGTATTCAGGCAACTAATGAAAAACTGTTTTTT | CASSIQATNEKLFF
. | TRBJ1-5 | TRBV5-6 | . | TGTGCCAGCAGCTTTGCGGGGGGGAATCAGCCCCAGCATTTT | CASSFAGGNQPQHF
. | TRBJ1-1 | TRBV5-4 | . | TGTGCCAGTTCTTTTTGGGGAGGAACTGAAGCTTTCTTT | CASSFWGGTEAFF
. | TRBJ2-1 | TRBV5-1 | . | TGCGCCAGCAGCTTGGGGCCTAGCAGCCCCTACAATGAGCAGTTCTTC | CASSLGPSSPYNEQFF
. | TRBJ1-6 | TRBV28 | few | TGTGCCAGCACCCCACGCCCAGGGGATTCACCCCTCCACTTT | CASTPRPGDSPLHF
TRBD1 | TRBJ1-2 | TRBV30 | few | TGTGCCTGGAGTGCCGACCGGACAGGATTGTATGGCTACACCTTC | CAWSADRTGLYGYTF
TRBD1 | TRBJ1-1 | TRBV6-1 | few | TGTGCCTTCGACAGGGGGCCGGTTGAAGCTTTCTTT | CAFDRGPVEAFF